A selection of T cell receptor beta chains follows, all from one sample in a study of T-cell memory formation after mild COVID-19. Via MiXCR, TCRdb re-called the 5' RACE reads, giving one row per CDR3 protein. The sample carries about 180,000 distinct CDR3 sequences, about 18% recorded once. The sequenced sample was PBMCs or a T cell subset sorted from them (not recorded which). The receptors derive from a man aged 18 to 30 who had mild COVID-19 (a few samples of this study predate the infection). Cell type and time point are not known. Both conserved end residues are part of each CDR3. Fields, in order: D gene, clone size, V gene, J gene, CDR3 protein, CDR3 DNA. A D gene is named only where the DNA matches it firmly. Clone size is shown for a subset of rows, as once, few, many or a class of expanded clone.

d_call: .
clone_size: .
v_call: TRBV2
j_call: TRBJ2-4
cdr3_aa: CASSEARRLNIQYF
cdr3_nt: TGTGCCAGCAGTGAAGCTCGTCGGTTGAACATTCAGTACTTC

d_call: .
clone_size: .
v_call: TRBV27
j_call: TRBJ2-5
cdr3_aa: CASSSGDSETQYF
cdr3_nt: TGTGCCAGCAGTTCAGGGGATTCAGAGACCCAGTACTTC

d_call: .
clone_size: .
v_call: TRBV3-1
j_call: TRBJ1-2
cdr3_aa: CASSQDLQGRVGYGYTF
cdr3_nt: TGTGCCAGCAGCCAAGATCTTCAGGGAAGAGTGGGATATGGCTACACCTTC

d_call: .
clone_size: few
v_call: TRBV30
j_call: TRBJ1-1
cdr3_aa: CAWGNLEAFF
cdr3_nt: TGTGCCTGGGGGAACTTAGAAGCTTTCTTT

d_call: TRBD1
clone_size: few
v_call: TRBV2
j_call: TRBJ2-7
cdr3_aa: CASSDGQGVPYEQYF
cdr3_nt: TGTGCCAGCAGTGATGGACAGGGGGTCCCCTACGAGCAGTACTTC

d_call: .
clone_size: few
v_call: TRBV13
j_call: TRBJ2-3
cdr3_aa: CASSFGGGRGADTQYF
cdr3_nt: TGTGCCAGCAGCTTTGGGGGGGGCCGCGGGGCAGATACGCAGTATTTT

d_call: .
clone_size: .
v_call: TRBV4-3
j_call: TRBJ1-2
cdr3_aa: CASSQAHSRAGYTF
cdr3_nt: TGCGCCAGCAGCCAGGCTCATTCTAGAGCTGGCTACACCTTC

d_call: TRBD1
clone_size: .
v_call: TRBV5-1
j_call: TRBJ2-3
cdr3_aa: CASSGQDSDTQYF
cdr3_nt: TGCGCCAGCAGTGGACAGGACTCAGATACGCAGTATTTT

d_call: .
clone_size: .
v_call: TRBV10-3
j_call: TRBJ1-3
cdr3_aa: CAIRKSMAAGNTIYF
cdr3_nt: TGTGCCATCAGGAAAAGCATGGCTGCGGGAAACACCATATATTTT

d_call: .
clone_size: .
v_call: TRBV11-2
j_call: TRBJ2-5
cdr3_aa: CASSSEGRVTQYF
cdr3_nt: TGTGCCAGCAGCTCAGAGGGACGAGTGACCCAGTACTTC

d_call: .
clone_size: many
v_call: TRBV4-1
j_call: TRBJ1-1
cdr3_aa: CASSHRGKTAEDTEAFF
cdr3_nt: TGCGCCAGCAGCCACCGGGGGAAGACGGCAGAGGACACTGAAGCTTTCTTT

d_call: TRBD2
clone_size: few
v_call: TRBV20-1
j_call: TRBJ2-1
cdr3_aa: CSASRLAGVLYNEQFF
cdr3_nt: TGCAGTGCTAGCAGACTAGCGGGGGTTCTATACAATGAGCAGTTCTTC

d_call: .
clone_size: .
v_call: TRBV6-2/TRBV6-3
j_call: TRBJ1-2
cdr3_aa: CASSYSGISNYGYTF
cdr3_nt: TGTGCCAGCAGTTACTCAGGGATATCCAACTATGGCTACACCTTC

d_call: .
clone_size: few
v_call: TRBV5-1
j_call: TRBJ2-1
cdr3_aa: CASHSYNEQFF
cdr3_nt: TGCGCCAGTCATTCCTACAATGAGCAGTTCTTC

d_call: TRBD2
clone_size: .
v_call: TRBV7-6
j_call: TRBJ2-3
cdr3_aa: CASSFPGGPDTDTQYF
cdr3_nt: TGTGCCAGCAGCTTTCCGGGGGGGCCTGACACAGATACGCAGTATTTT

d_call: .
clone_size: .
v_call: TRBV5-1
j_call: TRBJ1-4
cdr3_aa: CASSRGSATNEKLFF
cdr3_nt: TGCGCCAGCAGCAGAGGGAGTGCAACTAATGAAAAACTGTTTTTT

d_call: .
clone_size: few
v_call: TRBV5-1
j_call: TRBJ1-4
cdr3_aa: CASSLEGRSNEKLFF
cdr3_nt: TGCGCCAGCAGCTTGGAGGGACGGTCGAATGAAAAACTGTTTTTT

d_call: .
clone_size: .
v_call: TRBV28
j_call: TRBJ2-5
cdr3_aa: CASSPGPWPRETQYF
cdr3_nt: TGTGCCAGCAGTCCCGGGCCATGGCCCCGAGAGACCCAGTACTTC

d_call: TRBD1
clone_size: .
v_call: TRBV6-5
j_call: TRBJ1-1
cdr3_aa: CASKDRKVTEAFF
cdr3_nt: TGTGCCAGCAAGGACAGGAAAGTCACTGAAGCTTTCTTT

d_call: .
clone_size: few
v_call: TRBV30
j_call: TRBJ2-1
cdr3_aa: CAWSALMGNEQFF
cdr3_nt: TGTGCCTGGAGTGCCTTAATGGGGAATGAGCAGTTCTTC

d_call: .
clone_size: .
v_call: TRBV28
j_call: TRBJ1-1
cdr3_aa: CASSLSSNTEAFF
cdr3_nt: TGTGCCAGCAGTTTATCGTCGAACACTGAAGCTTTCTTT